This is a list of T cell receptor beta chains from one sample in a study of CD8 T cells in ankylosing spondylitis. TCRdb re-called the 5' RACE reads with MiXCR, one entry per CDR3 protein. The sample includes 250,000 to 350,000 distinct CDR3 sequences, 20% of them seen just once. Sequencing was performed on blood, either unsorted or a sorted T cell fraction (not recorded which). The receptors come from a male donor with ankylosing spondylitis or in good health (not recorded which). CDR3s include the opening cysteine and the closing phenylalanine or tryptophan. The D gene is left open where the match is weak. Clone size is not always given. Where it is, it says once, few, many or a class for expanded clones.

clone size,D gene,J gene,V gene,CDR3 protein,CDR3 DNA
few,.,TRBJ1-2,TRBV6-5,CASSLESGFWGYTF,TGTGCCAGCAGTTTAGAATCAGGGTTTTGGGGCTACACCTTC
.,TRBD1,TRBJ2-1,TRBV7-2,CASSLRTGRDNEQFF,TGTGCCAGCAGCCTCCGGACAGGGAGAGACAATGAGCAGTTCTTC
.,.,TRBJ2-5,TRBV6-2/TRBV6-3,CASSSQGFGEGEETQYF,.
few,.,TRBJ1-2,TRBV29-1,CSVELGINYGYTF,TGCAGCGTTGAATTGGGCATCAACTATGGCTACACCTTC
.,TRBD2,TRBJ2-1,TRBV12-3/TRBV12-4,CASVGSGSYNEQFF,TGTGCCAGCGTGGGGAGCGGGAGTTACAATGAGCAGTTCTTC
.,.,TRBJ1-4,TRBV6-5,CASSYGGRWNEKLFF,TGTGCCAGCAGTTACGGGGGACGATGGAATGAAAAACTGTTTTTT
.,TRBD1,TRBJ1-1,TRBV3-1,CASSQGPTGAEAFF,TGTGCCAGCAGCCAAGGCCCGACAGGGGCTGAAGCTTTCTTT
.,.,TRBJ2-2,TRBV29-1,CSARRAGNTGELFF,TGCAGCGCCCGACGTGCAGGGAACACCGGGGAGCTGTTTTTT
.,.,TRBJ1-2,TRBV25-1,CASSGTPNGYTF,TGTGCCAGCAGTGGGACCCCCAACGGCTACACCTTC
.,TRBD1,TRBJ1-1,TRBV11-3,CASSHRGADTEAFF,TGTGCCAGCAGCCACAGGGGCGCGGACACTGAAGCTTTCTTT
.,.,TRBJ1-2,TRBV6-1,CAITDWYGYTF,TGTGCCATCACAGACTGGTATGGCTACACCTTC
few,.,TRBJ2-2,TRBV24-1,CATSGTRDTGELFF,TGTGCCACCAGTGGCACCCGGGACACCGGGGAGCTGTTTTTT
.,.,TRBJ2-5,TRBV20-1,CSADSPGTQYF,TGCAGTGCCGACAGCCCAGGGACCCAGTACTTC
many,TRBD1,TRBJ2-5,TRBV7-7,CASSLATGLGQETQYF,TGTGCTAGCAGCTTAGCGACAGGGCTAGGCCAAGAGACCCAGTACTTC
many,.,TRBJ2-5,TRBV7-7,CASSLQGTETQYF,TGTGCCAGCAGCCTACAGGGTACAGAGACCCAGTACTTC
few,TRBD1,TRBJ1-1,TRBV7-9,CASSEGTGVNTEAFF,TGTGCCAGCAGCGAGGGGACAGGGGTTAACACTGAAGCTTTCTTT
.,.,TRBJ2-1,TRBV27,CASSWALSYNEQFF,TGTGCCAGCAGTTGGGCCCTCTCCTACAATGAGCAGTTCTTC
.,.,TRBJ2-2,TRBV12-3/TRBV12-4,CASTPQGYTGELFF,TGTGCCAGCACCCCACAAGGGTACACCGGGGAGCTGTTTTTT
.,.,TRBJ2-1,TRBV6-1,CASSTLAGAYSEQFF,TGTGCCAGCAGTACATTAGCAGGAGCCTACAGTGAGCAGTTCTTC
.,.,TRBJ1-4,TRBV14,CASSQEDEKLFF,TGTGCCAGCAGCCAAGAGGATGAAAAACTGTTTTTT
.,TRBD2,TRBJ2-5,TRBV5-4,CASSSGGGTMSQYF,TGTGCCAGCAGTTCCGGAGGAGGGACTATGTCCCAGTACTTC
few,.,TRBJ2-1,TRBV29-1,CSVGTGSYNEQFF,TGCAGCGTTGGGACGGGATCCTACAATGAGCAGTTCTTC
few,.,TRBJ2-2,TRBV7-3,CASSLSTPGELFF,TGTGCCAGCAGCTTATCTACACCTGGGGAGCTGTTTTTT
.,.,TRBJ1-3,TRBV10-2,CASSESPGFSGNTIYF,TGCGCCAGCAGTGAGTCGCCAGGTTTCTCTGGAAACACCATATATTTT
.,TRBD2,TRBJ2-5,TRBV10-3,CAIKASGGVQETQYF,TGTGCCATCAAGGCTAGCGGGGGGGTCCAAGAGACCCAGTACTTC
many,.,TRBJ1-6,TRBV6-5,CASSYVGRENSPLHF,TGTGCCAGCAGTTACGTCGGCAGGGAAAATTCACCCCTCCACTTT
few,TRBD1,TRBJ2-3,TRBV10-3,CAISGQTGGSSTDTQYF,TGTGCCATCAGTGGACAGACAGGGGGCTCTAGCACAGATACGCAGTATTTT
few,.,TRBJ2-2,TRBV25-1,CASSEYKYPGELFF,TGTGCCAGCAGTGAATATAAGTATCCCGGGGAGCTGTTTTTT
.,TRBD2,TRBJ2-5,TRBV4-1,CASSPEGLLAGGPETQYF,TGCGCCAGCAGCCCCGAGGGACTCTTAGCGGGAGGGCCAGAGACCCAGTACTTC
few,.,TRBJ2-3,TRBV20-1,CSARGPHHMDTQYF,TGCAGTGCTAGGGGTCCCCACCACATGGATACGCAGTATTTT
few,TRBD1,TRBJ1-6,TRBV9,CASSEGQGTGSPLHF,TGTGCCAGCAGCGAGGGACAGGGGACGGGTTCACCCCTCCACTTT
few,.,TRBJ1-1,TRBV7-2,CASSTIQGSPEAFF,TGTGCCAGCAGCACCATACAGGGTTCTCCTGAAGCTTTCTTT
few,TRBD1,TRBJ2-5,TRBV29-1,CSVVGQGAWETQYF,TGCAGCGTTGTTGGACAGGGGGCATGGGAGACCCAGTACTTC
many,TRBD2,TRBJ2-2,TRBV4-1,CASSPRGGNTGELFF,TGCGCCAGCAGCCCCCGGGGGGGGAACACCGGGGAGCTGTTTTTT
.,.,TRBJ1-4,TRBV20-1,CSARVTGSTNEKLFF,TGCAGTGCTAGAGTAACAGGCTCAACTAATGAAAAACTGTTTTTT
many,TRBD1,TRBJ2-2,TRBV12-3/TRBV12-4,CASRISWTGYGELFF,TGTGCCAGCCGTATATCGTGGACAGGGTACGGGGAGCTGTTTTTT
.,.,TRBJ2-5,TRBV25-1,CASSETSGRTQYF,TGTGCCAGCAGTGAGACATCCGGGCGGACCCAGTACTTC
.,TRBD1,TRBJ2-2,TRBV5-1,CASSFGQAAMAELFF,TGCGCCAGCAGCTTCGGACAGGCAGCGATGGCGGAGCTGTTTTTT
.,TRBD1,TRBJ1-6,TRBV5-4,CASSSQGVLLSPLHF,TGTGCCAGCAGCAGCCAGGGGGTCCTCCTTTCACCCCTCCACTTT
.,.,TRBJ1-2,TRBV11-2,CASSSNFYGYTF,TGTGCCAGCAGCTCTAACTTCTATGGCTACACCTTC
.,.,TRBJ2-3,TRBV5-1,CASSLEGVGLATDTQYF,TGCGCCAGCAGCTTGGAGGGGGTAGGATTAGCCACAGATACGCAGTATTTT
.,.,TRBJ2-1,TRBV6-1,CASSTGPRKGNEQFF,TGTGCCAGCAGTACGGGACCCCGGAAGGGGAATGAGCAGTTCTTC
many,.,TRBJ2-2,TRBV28,CASSLYHTGELFF,TGTGCCAGCAGTTTATATCACACCGGGGAGCTGTTTTTT
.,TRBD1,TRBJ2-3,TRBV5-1,CASSLAGTGAVDTQYF,TGCGCCAGCAGCTTAGCTGGGACAGGGGCGGTAGATACGCAGTATTTT
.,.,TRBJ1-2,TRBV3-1,CASSPFRDPRTGYTF,TGTGCCAGCAGCCCGTTCCGGGACCCTCGGACCGGCTACACCTTC
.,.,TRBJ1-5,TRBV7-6,CASSKDSSNQPQHF,TGTGCCAGCAGCAAGGACAGTAGCAATCAGCCCCAGCATTTT
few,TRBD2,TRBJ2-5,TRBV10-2,CASSPSGRARETQYF,TGCGCCAGCAGCCCAAGCGGGAGGGCTAGAGAGACCCAGTACTTC
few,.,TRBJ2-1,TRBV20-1,CSASESSGSTTF,TGCAGTGCTAGTGAATCATCCGGGTCCACCACCTTC
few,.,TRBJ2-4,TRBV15,CATSRADPSGTNIQYF,TGTGCCACCAGCAGAGCTGACCCGTCGGGGACGAACATTCAGTACTTC
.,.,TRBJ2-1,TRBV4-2,CASSQDRPGIGSNEQFF,TGTGCCAGCAGCCAAGATCGGCCCGGGATAGGGTCGAATGAGCAGTTCTTC
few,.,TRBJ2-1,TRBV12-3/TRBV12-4,CASRGPGSNEQFF,TGTGCCAGCAGGGGACCGGGGAGCAATGAGCAGTTCTTC
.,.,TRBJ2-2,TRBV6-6,CASSYGNTGGLFF,TGTGCCAGCAGTTACGGGAACACCGGGGGGCTGTTTTTT
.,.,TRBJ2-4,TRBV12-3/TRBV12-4,CASSFGFWGPSQNIQYF,TGTGCCAGCAGTTTCGGGTTCTGGGGACCGTCCCAAAACATTCAGTACTTC
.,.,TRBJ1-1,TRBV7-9,CASSIGAGTGEAFF,TGTGCCAGCAGCATCGGGGCCGGGACCGGTGAAGCTTTCTTT
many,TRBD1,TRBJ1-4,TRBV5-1,CASSLAPTGAGEKLFF,TGCGCCAGCAGCTTGGCCCCGACAGGGGCAGGCGAAAAACTGTTTTTT